This note documents a single T cell receptor (beta chain) sequence. The antigen is unknown. The sample is drawn from a study of cytomegalovirus exposure and HLA in healthy donors. V was clipped by 11 bases and J by 7 bases; unmatched bases: 16. Germline CDR1 reads SNHLY; CDR2 reads FYNNEI. The CDR3 runs to 14 residues. Amplification used 60 Vbeta primers and 13 Jbeta primers. Here immunoSEQ multiplex PCR was the method, and the copy in TCRdb shows in-frame clones only, minus some. The sample includes more than 150,000 clones, about 86% of them seen just once. General study points: Solely CMV serostatus was available to characterize immune exposure. The presence/absence work took it that sequencing depth was about the same across donors. The study flagged approximately 180 TCR beta chains as cytomegalovirus-associated. A link between a missense DCLRE1C variant and TCR beta V- and J-gene trimming emerged from a later analysis.

The sequenced sample was PBMCs. This chain connects TRBV2 to TRBJ1-2; 7 bases are a match to TRBD1. The TCR originated in a woman younger than 35 in good health and CMV-seropositive. CDR3 residues: CAGRTGTTGSGYTF. The CDR3 nucleotides read TGTGCCGGCCGGACAGGAACCACCGGTTCTGGCTACACCTTC.